This TCR beta chain was captured by sequencing in a study of molecular identifiers for immune sequencing clone quantification. TCRdb re-called the PCR reads with MiXCR, one entry per CDR3 protein. This table holds a few hundred thousand distinct CDR3 sequences, 20% to 25% found once. Broader study findings: Whereas clones above 20 RNA copies held under 1% of naive-cell molecules, they held over 98% of effector molecules.

Trimming took off 1 base at V and 4 bases at J, with 5 bases between the two ends. The length of the CDR3 is 13 residues. Per germline, CDR1 LNHDA and CDR2 SQIVND (reference sequence). Ten or more counts support this clonotype. Its cognate antigen is unknown. Sequencing used naive CD8+ T cells from blood, with Jurkat cell RNA spiked in. Noted subset: FACS-sorted CD8+CD4-CCR7+CD45RA+ naive T cells. This chain joins TRBV19 and TRBJ1-5; the D is unclear. The sequence came from a human donor in good health. Some libraries in this study had Jurkat cell RNA spiked in. The CDR3 region has the DNA TGTGCCAGTAGTATAGGCGGTAATCAGCCCCAGCATTTT. The encoded protein is CASSIGGNQPQHF.